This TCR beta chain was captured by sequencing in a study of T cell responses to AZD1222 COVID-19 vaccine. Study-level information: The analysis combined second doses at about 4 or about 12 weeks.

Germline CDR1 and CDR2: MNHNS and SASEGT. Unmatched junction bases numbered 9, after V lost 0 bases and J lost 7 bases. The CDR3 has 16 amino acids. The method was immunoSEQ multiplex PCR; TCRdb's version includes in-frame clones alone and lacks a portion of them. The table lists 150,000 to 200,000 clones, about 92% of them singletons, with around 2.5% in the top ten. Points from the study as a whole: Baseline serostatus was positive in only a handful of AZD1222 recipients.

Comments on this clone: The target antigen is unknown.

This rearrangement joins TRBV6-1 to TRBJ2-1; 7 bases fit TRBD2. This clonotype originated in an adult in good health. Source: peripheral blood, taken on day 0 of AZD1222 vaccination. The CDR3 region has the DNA TGTGCCAGCAGTGAAGCAAAGGGGACTACCAGGAATGAGCAGTTCTTC. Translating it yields CASSEAKGTTRNEQFF.